This T cell receptor (beta chain) was observed in a study of blood T cell repertoires in COVID-19. Whole-study context: The United States, Italy and Spain provided the acute and convalescent COVID-19 samples. PBMCs, B-cell-depleted T cells, or T cells were the source of the cDNA or gDNA that made up the material.

There are 14 residues in the CDR3. V was clipped by 5 bases and J by 5 bases, with 12 bases between them. Germline V CDR1 and CDR2: LNHDA, SQIVND (reference sequence). The authors' processing: Amplification from reference gene primers served as the basis for estimated nucleated cell counts. Only in-frame clones appear in the TCRdb table, and some are missing; sequencing was by immunoSEQ multiplex PCR. The DNA was the basis for D and trimming; V, J and clone size are from that table. The sample carries roughly 41,000 clones, roughly 89% recorded once. The receptor was isolated from a man aged 55 to 70 with active or convalescent COVID-19. The chain couples TRBV19 to TRBJ2-2, with no clear D. Sequencing was done on a sample of peripheral blood. In DNA, the CDR3 is TGTGCCAGTAGTTACCAGGCCGGTACCGGGGAGCTGTTTTTT. This translates into CASSYQAGTGELFF.